Listed here is a single T cell receptor beta chain. These data originate in a study of blood T cell repertoires in COVID-19. Whole-study context: T cells, B-cell-depleted T cells, or PBMCs supplied cDNA or gDNA.

Study processing details: Estimation of nucleated cell counts relied on the amplification of reference gene primers. Profiling relied on immunoSEQ multiplex PCR, and the TCRdb table lists in-frame clones only, not all of them. V and J calls plus clone size are reproduced from that table; the DNA served to infer D and trimming. Found here are 250,000 to 400,000 clones, around 90% of them singletons; the top ten hold approximately 5.5%. Clinical histories supplied by participants themselves formed the basis of cohort assignment. What the recovered Cohort 3 donors had was two negative PCRs, clearance, or symptom resolution. V shed 1 base, J shed 7 bases, and the junction held 14 bases outside the gene matches. The CDR3 sequence is 18 residues long. Germline V gene data show CDR1 as SGHTA and CDR2 as FQGNSA.

Material: PBMCs or T cells enriched from blood (not recorded which). The V call is TRBV7-2, the J call TRBJ1-4, with 8 bases matching TRBD1. The origin of this receptor is a man aged 55 to 70 who had recovered from COVID-19. CDR3 DNA sequence: TGTGCCAGCAGCTTAGTCGGGACAGGAGGGGGAATTGGTGAAAAACTGTTTTTT. Residues: CASSLVGTGGGIGEKLFF.